Each of the 31 T cell receptor beta chains below was sequenced from the same sample in a study of T-cell memory formation after mild COVID-19. TCRdb redid the calling of the 5' RACE reads with MiXCR, one entry per CDR3 protein. The sample has more than 350,000 distinct CDR3 sequences, under 25% seen once; the top ten hold 12%. The sample comprised PBMCs or a T cell subset sorted from them (not recorded which). These receptors were collected from an adult woman who had mild COVID-19 (a few samples of this study predate the infection). Cell type and time point are not known.

This clonotype has at least ten counts. The chain uses TRBV14 and TRBJ2-2; D call uncertain. The V end was cut by 0 bases, the J end by 3 bases, with 5 bases between. The CDR3 is made up of 14 amino acids. Germline loops: CDR1 SGHDN, CDR2 FVKESK. CDR3 in DNA: TGTGCCAGCAGCCAAGATCCCGACACCGGGGAGCTGTTTTTT. Its translation: CASSQDPDTGELFF.

The chain links TRBV9 to TRBJ2-1; 9 bases are shared with TRBD2. CDR1 is SGDLS, CDR2 YYNGEE, per germline. The length of the CDR3 is 19 residues. V trimming: 4 bases; J trimming: 3 bases; junction bases outside the gene matches: 17. CDR3 in DNA: TGTGCCAGCAGCACGCTCCCCAGACGGCGGGAGGGATTCTACAATGAGCAGTTCTTC. This sequence encodes CASSTLPRRREGFYNEQFF.

This clonotype was observed at least ten times. CDR3 amino acids: CASSRGPSYEQYF. In DNA, the CDR3 is TGTGCCAGCAGTCGGGGTCCCTCCTACGAGCAGTACTTC. The chain combines TRBV28 with TRBJ2-7; TRBD2 is a possible D gene (5 bases). The V gene's germline CDR1 is MDHEN and CDR2 SYDVKM. This CDR3 is 13 amino acids long. Trimming took off 5 bases at V and 0 bases at J, with 8 bases between the two ends. Combining the CDR3 with reference TRBV28 and TRBJ2-7 gives the whole variable domain DVKVTQSSRYLVKRTGEKVFLECVQDMDHENMFWYRQDPGLGLRLIYFSYDVKMKEKGDIPEGYSVSREKKERFSLILESASTNQTSMYLCASSRGPSYEQYFGPGTRLTVT.

V is TRBV2 and J is TRBJ2-7; no clear D gene. There are 13 residues in the CDR3. Between the trimmed V and J ends, which lost 4 bases and 3 bases, there was a span of 10 bases. CDR1 is SNHLY, CDR2 FYNNEI, per germline. This chain's CDR3 is CASSGQVNYEQYF. DNA of the CDR3: TGTGCCAGCAGTGGTCAGGTTAACTACGAGCAGTACTTC.

This clonotype has at least ten counts. The chain uses TRBV28 and TRBJ1-2, with 9 nucleotides matching TRBD1. CDR1 is MDHEN and CDR2 is SYDVKM in the germline V gene. The J segment lost 5 bases and the V segment lost 5 bases, leaving 3 bases of the junction unmatched. The CDR3 runs to 13 residues. The chain's CDR3 is CASSGGQGYGYTF. In DNA form, the CDR3 reads TGTGCCAGCAGTGGGGGACAGGGATATGGCTACACCTTC.

This clonotype was found a few times. The rearrangement uses TRBV6-1 and TRBJ2-1; TRBD2 agrees at 9 bases. Trimming took 1 base from V and 0 from J; bases not matched to a gene: 4. CDR1 and CDR2 (germline): MNHNS, SASEGT. The CDR3 is 17 amino acids. In DNA form, the CDR3 reads TGTGCCAGCAGTGAAGGACTAGCGGTAATCTCCTACAATGAGCAGTTCTTC. Its protein is CASSEGLAVISYNEQFF.

This clonotype has just a few counts. The gene calls are TRBV14 and TRBJ2-5; TRBD1 or TRBD2 may be the D gene (7 bases each). CDR3 length: 16 amino acids. The germline gives CDR1 SGHDN, CDR2 FVKESK. The V and J ends lost 3 bases and 5 bases respectively, with 19 bases between them. CDR3 coding DNA: TGTGCCAGCAGCCATCGACAGGGAGGGTTCGGGGAGACCCAGTACTTC. Its translation is CASSHRQGGFGETQYF.

The sample holds a few counts of this clonotype. The genes are TRBV20-1 and TRBJ2-1; 7 bases map to TRBD1. This CDR3 contains 15 residues. Germline assignment: CDR1 DFQATT and CDR2 SNEGSKA (reference sequence). Unmatched junction bases numbered 10, after V lost 5 bases and J lost 3 bases. This chain's CDR3 is CSAQKTGLVYNEQFF. The CDR3 nucleotides read TGCAGTGCTCAAAAGACAGGGTTGGTCTACAATGAGCAGTTCTTC.

The V gene is TRBV5-1, the J gene TRBJ2-7; 14 positions agree with TRBD2. The V gene's germline CDR1 is SGHRS and CDR2 YFSETQ. The CDR3 runs 16 residues. V was pared by 1 base and J by 12 bases, with 12 bases of the junction left unmatched. The CDR3 DNA is TGCGCCAGCAGCTTGAGCGGGACTAGCGGGAGTGCTAAAGGGTACTTC. This gives the protein CASSLSGTSGSAKGYF.

This chain links TRBV6-5 with TRBJ2-5; 8 bases map to TRBD2. The CDR3 spans 15 residues. J gave up 11 bases and V 0 bases, and 11 bases lay outside the gene matches. CDR1 and CDR2 (germline): MNHEY, SVGAGI. CDR3 sequence (DNA): TGTGCCAGCAGTTACTCGGGTAGCGGGGAAGTCACACAGTACTTC. It specifies CASSYSGSGEVTQYF.

This clonotype has a handful of counts. This chain uses TRBV24-1 with TRBJ2-1; 12 positions match TRBD2. J gave up 5 bases and V 5 bases, and 6 bases lay outside the gene matches. The CDR3 spans 16 residues. Germline V gene sequence: CDR1 KGHDR, CDR2 SFDVKD. CDR3 in amino acids: CATSGTGLAGNNEQFF. The CDR3 nucleotides read TGTGCCACCAGTGGCACCGGACTAGCGGGAAACAATGAGCAGTTCTTC.

This clonotype was counted between two and nine times. The gene calls are TRBV20-1 and TRBJ2-7, with 8 bases that match TRBD2. With 5 bases clipped from V and 3 bases from J, the junction kept 9 bases outside the gene matches. Per the germline V gene, CDR1 is DFQATT and CDR2 is SNEGSKA (reference sequence). The CDR3 runs to 14 residues. CDR3 sequence: CSARKRENLYEQYF. As DNA, the CDR3 is TGCAGTGCTCGTAAGCGGGAGAATCTCTACGAGCAGTACTTC.

The chain links TRBV9 to TRBJ2-1; 7 bases agree with TRBD2. The germline CDR1 and CDR2 sequences are SGDLS and YYNGEE. Unmatched junction bases numbered 9, after V lost 3 bases and J lost 6 bases. This CDR3 contains 15 residues. The CDR3: CASSAGGGSTNEQFF. CDR3 nucleotide sequence: TGTGCCAGCAGCGCCGGCGGGGGTTCAACCAATGAGCAGTTCTTC.

Only a few counts were recorded for this clonotype. V usage is TRBV20-1 and J usage is TRBJ1-5; D is unresolved. The CDR3 is 15 residues long. CDR1 and CDR2 from the germline V gene are DFQATT and SNEGSKA (reference sequence). The V and J ends lost 5 bases and 0 bases respectively, with 14 bases between them. The CDR3 loop is CSARLDGISNQPQHF. CDR3 bases: TGCAGTGCTCGTTTGGACGGGATTAGCAATCAGCCCCAGCATTTT.

This clonotype was observed a few times. J is TRBJ1-6 and V is TRBV7-9, with 8 bases lining up with TRBD1. The trim removed 2 bases at V and 9 bases at J, leaving 3 bases unmatched. This CDR3 comprises 14 residues. CDR1 and CDR2 (germline): SEHNR, FQNEAQ (reference sequence). The CDR3 reads CASSLQGAGSPLHF. DNA of the CDR3: TGTGCCAGCAGCTTACAGGGGGCTGGTTCACCCCTCCACTTT.

The sample holds a few counts of this clonotype. The chain uses TRBV30 and TRBJ2-7; TRBD2 matches 10 bases. V gave up 8 bases and J gave up 9 bases; unmatched junction bases: 10. The germline V gene has CDR1 GTSNPN and CDR2 SVGIG (reference sequence). The CDR3 has 12 amino acids. The chain's CDR3 is CAGSSGSGGQYF. Written as DNA, the CDR3 is TGTGCCGGCTCTAGCGGGAGTGGCGGGCAGTACTTC.

V is TRBV10-3 and J is TRBJ1-5, with D unclear. In germline, CDR1 is ENHRY, CDR2 SYGVKD. Trimming removed 6 bases at V and 7 bases at J, with 16 bases between. The CDR3 loop spans 14 amino acids. The CDR3 DNA reads as TGTGCCATCAGCCGTGAAATAGGAGGGCAGCCCCAGCATTTT. The encoded protein is CAISREIGGQPQHF.

This clonotype was seen a handful of times. The chain is built from TRBV6-2 or TRBV6-3 and TRBJ2-7; 7 nucleotides align to TRBD1. J gave up 3 bases and V 6 bases, and 11 bases lay outside the gene matches. Germline CDR1 is MNHEY and CDR2 is SVGEGT. The CDR3 is 15 residues long. CDR3 nucleotides: TGTGCCAGCAGCCACGGGTTGACAGGGAACTACGAGCAGTACTTC. Amino acids: CASSHGLTGNYEQYF.

This clonotype was picked up one time. This chain joins TRBV24-1 and TRBJ2-1; 13 bases fit TRBD2. J gave up 4 bases and V 5 bases, and 1 base lay outside the gene matches. Germline values: CDR1 KGHDR, CDR2 SFDVKD. CDR3 size: 15 residues. CDR3 loop: CATSAGLAGYNEQFF. The CDR3 DNA follows: TGTGCCACCAGTGCGGGACTAGCGGGATACAATGAGCAGTTCTTC.

This clonotype was observed a few times. The CDR3, as DNA: TGTGCCACCAGTGATTACCTAGCGGGGGGGTCTGGGGAGACCCAGTACTTC. It yields the protein CATSDYLAGGSGETQYF. The rearrangement joins TRBV24-1 to TRBJ2-5; 12 nucleotides line up with TRBD2. The CDR3 has 17 residues. V was clipped by 2 bases and J by 5 bases; unmatched bases: 8. Germline lookup yields CDR1 KGHDR and CDR2 SFDVKD.

This clonotype turned up a few times. The chain employs TRBV7-9 and TRBJ2-2, with TRBD2 identical over 7 bases. J lost 0 bases, V lost 3 bases, and 1 base had no gene match. The germline V gene has CDR1 SEHNR and CDR2 FQNEAQ (reference sequence). The CDR3 sequence is 15 residues long. CDR3 sequence reads: CASSFSGSNTGELFF. CDR3 DNA: TGTGCCAGCAGCTTTAGCGGGTCGAACACCGGGGAGCTGTTTTTT.

A few counts support this clonotype. The gene calls are TRBV20-1 and TRBJ2-5; TRBD2 matches at 8 bases. This CDR3 is built from 11 residues. The germline V gene has CDR1 DFQATT and CDR2 SNEGSKA (reference sequence). V trimming: 4 bases; J trimming: 8 bases; junction bases outside the gene matches: 3. CDR3 region: CSATGGLTQYF. The CDR3 region has the DNA TGCAGTGCTACGGGGGGGCTAACCCAGTACTTC.

Concerning this clonotype: An end of the junction differs from the germline gene, which may be a read error. The chain is built from TRBV12-3 or TRBV12-4 and TRBJ2-1; D not resolved. This CDR3 spans 13 amino acids. CDR3 nucleotide sequence: TGTGCCAGCAGTTTTCTTGGGCGGCCGGAGCGGTTCTTC. It is translated as CASSFLGRPERFF.

This clonotype has just a few counts. V usage is TRBV12-3 or TRBV12-4 and J usage is TRBJ1-4; D may be TRBD1 (5 bases). The CDR3 spans 15 residues. V was shortened by 3 bases and J by 5 bases, with 13 bases between the two germline ends. CDR3 DNA: TGTGCCAGCAGTTTTTTAGGAGGGGAAAATGAAAAACTGTTTTTT. The encoded protein is CASSFLGGENEKLFF.

The CDR3 sequence: CASSLLSGVGVYGYTF. The CDR3, as DNA: TGTGCCAGCAGCTTGCTTTCGGGAGTGGGCGTCTATGGCTACACCTTC. The chain links TRBV5-5 to TRBJ1-2; no reliable D call. V shed 1 base and J shed 4 bases, with 17 bases lying between them. Germline V lookup: CDR1 SGHKS, CDR2 YYEKEE (reference sequence). CDR3 length: 16 amino acids.

This clonotype was seen only a few times. CDR3 nucleotide sequence: TGTGCCAGCAGTTTGGCAGGGGATAGCAATCAGCCCCAGCATTTT. Amino acids: CASSLAGDSNQPQHF. This rearrangement joins TRBV12-3 or TRBV12-4 to TRBJ1-5, with D possibly TRBD1 on 6 matching bases. V shed 3 bases and J shed 0 bases, with 9 bases lying between them. The CDR3 has 15 residues.

This clonotype was recorded a few times. V is TRBV27 and J is TRBJ1-2, with 9 bases identical to TRBD1. V gave up 3 bases and J gave up 4 bases; unmatched junction bases: 6. CDR3 length: 15 residues. Germline values: CDR1 MNHEY, CDR2 SMNVEV (reference sequence). CDR3 protein: CASSFTGGGSYGYTF. The CDR3 DNA follows: TGTGCCAGCAGTTTTACAGGGGGCGGCAGCTATGGCTACACCTTC.

The V gene is TRBV7-8, the J gene TRBJ1-2; 7 nucleotides match TRBD1. Germline V gives CDR1 SGHVS, CDR2 FQNEAQ. J gave up 3 bases and V 1 base, and 5 bases lay outside the gene matches. CDR3 length: 15 amino acids. The CDR3 region is CASSLGQGWDYGYTF. The DNA of the CDR3 is TGTGCCAGCAGCTTAGGACAGGGTTGGGACTATGGCTACACCTTC.

The chain carries TRBV6-5 and TRBJ2-2, with 9 bases lining up with TRBD2. With 6 bases clipped from V and 0 bases from J, the junction kept 17 bases outside the gene matches. The germline V gene has CDR1 MNHEY and CDR2 SVGAGI. The CDR3 covers 20 residues. This CDR3 is CASRDDLGSGGPANTGELFF. The CDR3 DNA sequence: TGTGCCAGCAGGGACGACTTAGGTAGCGGGGGACCGGCGAACACCGGGGAGCTGTTTTTT.

V gene TRBV7-9 combines with J gene TRBJ2-1; D possibly corresponds to TRBD2 (6 bases). The CDR3 length is 16 residues. Germline V gene sequence: CDR1 SEHNR, CDR2 FQNEAQ (reference sequence). V dropped 5 bases and J dropped 7 bases, with 21 bases sitting between them. The CDR3 sequence is CASSPLGGSATNEQFF. The CDR3, as DNA: TGTGCCAGCAGCCCCCTCGGGGGATCTGCGACAAATGAGCAGTTCTTC.

V gene TRBV7-9 combines with J gene TRBJ2-1; D is unclear. CDR1 is SEHNR and CDR2 is FQNEAQ in the germline V gene (reference sequence). V was shortened by 1 base and J by 6 bases, with 7 bases between the two germline ends. This CDR3 contains 13 residues. CDR3 amino acids: CASSLVRINEQFF. The CDR3 DNA sequence: TGTGCCAGCAGCTTAGTTCGTATCAATGAGCAGTTCTTC.